The 25 T cell receptor beta chains listed next were all sequenced from one sample in a study of T-cell memory formation after mild COVID-19. TCRdb used MiXCR to reprocess the 5' RACE reads, holding one entry per CDR3 protein. The table records more than 250,000 distinct CDR3 sequences, 15% to 20% of them present only once. Sequenced input: PBMCs or a T cell subset sorted from them (not recorded which). The receptors come from a man between 18 and 29 years old who had mild COVID-19 (a few samples of this study predate the infection). Cell type and time point are not known.

This clonotype has a count of ten or more. The chain links TRBV6-6 to TRBJ2-7, with a weak D call TRBD1 (6 bases). Trimming removed 5 bases from V and 0 bases from J, with 11 bases in between. The germline CDR1 and CDR2 sequences are MNHNY and SVGAGI (reference sequence). There are 14 residues in the CDR3. The chain's CDR3 is CASSRATGSYEQYF. Written as DNA, the CDR3 is TGTGCCAGCAGTCGAGCGACAGGCTCCTACGAGCAGTACTTC.

The CDR3 reads CASSQDGQGAAGYTF. CDR3 bases: TGTGCCAGCAGCCAAGATGGACAGGGCGCGGCAGGCTACACCTTC. The chain couples TRBV3-1 to TRBJ1-2; 8 positions match TRBD1. V lost 0 bases and J lost 8; bases outside the gene matches: 8. Germline CDR1 and CDR2: LGHDT and YNNKEL (reference sequence). This CDR3 has 15 amino acids.

The CDR3 reads CASSLGQGRKKLFF. CDR3 coding DNA: TGTGCCAGCAGTCTAGGACAGGGGAGGAAAAAACTGTTTTTT. The chain is built from TRBV28 and TRBJ1-4; 9 bases fit TRBD1. The germline gives CDR1 MDHEN, CDR2 SYDVKM. This CDR3 spans 14 amino acids. J lost 9 bases, V lost 5 bases, and 7 bases had no gene match.

This clonotype was counted only a few times. The rearrangement links TRBV7-8 to TRBJ1-1; 7 bases match TRBD1. J gave up 1 base and V 2 bases, and 4 bases lay outside the gene matches. This CDR3 comprises 15 residues. Looked up from germline, CDR1 is SGHVS and CDR2 is FQNEAQ. CDR3 DNA sequence: TGTGCCAGCAGCTTATTTGGGACAGAGAACACTGAAGCTTTCTTT. Protein sequence: CASSLFGTENTEAFF.

This clonotype has more than one count but fewer than ten. J is TRBJ2-5 and V is TRBV20-1, with D perhaps TRBD2 (5 bases). V was cut by 5 bases and J by 2 bases, with 9 bases left in between. The CDR3 runs 12 residues. Germline-derived CDR1 and CDR2 are DFQATT and SNEGSKA (reference sequence). CDR3 residues: CSADQRQETQYF. CDR3 DNA: TGCAGTGCTGACCAGCGGCAAGAGACCCAGTACTTC.

This clonotype has only a few counts. The rearrangement joins TRBV11-2 to TRBJ2-5; TRBD1 is a possible D gene (6 bases). The CDR3 has 14 amino acids. Trimming removed 4 bases at V and 3 bases at J, with 12 bases between. CDR1 is SGHAT, CDR2 FQNNGV, per germline. CDR3 amino acids: CASSSNGQKETQYF. The CDR3, as DNA: TGTGCCAGCAGCTCAAACGGACAGAAAGAGACCCAGTACTTC.

This clonotype has a handful of counts. The gene calls are TRBV11-2 and TRBJ1-5, with D unclear. CDR3 length: 14 amino acids. Germline V gives CDR1 SGHAT, CDR2 FQNNGV. The V end lost 2 bases, the J end lost 5 bases, and 10 bases lay between the germline ends. The CDR3 region is CASSLWGKDQPQHF. The CDR3 DNA sequence: TGTGCCAGCAGCTTATGGGGAAAGGATCAGCCCCAGCATTTT. The full variable domain, completed using reference TRBV11-2 and TRBJ1-5, is EAGVAQSPRYKIIEKRQSVAFWCNPISGHATLYWYQQILGQGPKLLIQFQNNGVVDDSQLPKDRFSAERLKGVDSTLKIQPAKLEDSAVYLCASSLWGKDQPQHFGDGTRLSIL.

The rearrangement joins TRBV18 to TRBJ2-3, with 7 bases aligning to TRBD1. The CDR3 runs 16 residues. Germline V gene lookup returns CDR1 KGHSH and CDR2 LQKENI. The junction had 6 bases not matched to a gene; V was cut back by 3 bases and J by 0 bases. CDR3 region: CASSPAGTASTDTQYF. The CDR3 DNA reads as TGTGCCAGCTCACCTGCCGGGACAGCTAGCACAGATACGCAGTATTTT.

In its sample, this clonotype was seen many times. This CDR3 is CSAIGESSYNEQFF. The CDR3 DNA reads as TGCAGTGCTATCGGGGAGAGCTCCTACAATGAGCAGTTCTTC. V is TRBV20-1 and J is TRBJ2-1, with D possibly being TRBD2 (5 bases). Germline assignment: CDR1 DFQATT and CDR2 SNEGSKA (reference sequence). Deletions cut 4 bases from V and 0 bases from J, with 10 bases between. The CDR3 runs 14 residues.

This clonotype was seen at least ten times. V and J are TRBV6-2 or TRBV6-3 and TRBJ2-6; tentative D call: TRBD2 (5 bases). There are 18 residues in the CDR3. CDR1 MNHEY and CDR2 SVGEGT come from the germline V gene. The V end lost 2 bases, the J end lost 0 bases, and 14 bases lay between the germline ends. In nucleotides, the CDR3 is TGTGCCAGCAGTTACACTAGGTTCCTCCTCTCTGGGGCCAACGTCCTGACTTTC. Translation gives CASSYTRFLLSGANVLTF.

This chain uses TRBV9 with TRBJ2-3; 9 bases agree with TRBD1. V shed 3 bases, J shed 0 bases, and the junction held 11 bases outside the gene matches. CDR3 length: 18 amino acids. Germline V gene sequence: CDR1 SGDLS, CDR2 YYNGEE. The CDR3 coding sequence is TGTGCCAGCAGCGCGACCTTGGGACAGGGAGGGAGCACAGATACGCAGTATTTT. Its translation: CASSATLGQGGSTDTQYF.

J is TRBJ1-1 and V is TRBV30; no reliable D call. Trimming shortened V by 5 bases and J by 4 bases, and 14 bases separated the two germline ends. The CDR3 length is 13 residues. CDR1 is GTSNPN, CDR2 SVGIG, per germline (reference sequence). DNA for the CDR3: TGTGCCTGGGGTTATGGGATTGGCACTGAAGCTTTCTTT. This codes for CAWGYGIGTEAFF. The whole variable domain, remainder taken from reference TRBV30 and TRBJ1-1, is SQTIHQWPATLVQPVGSPLSLECTVEGTSNPNLYWYRQAAGRGLQLLFYSVGIGQISSEVPQNLSASRPQDRQFILSSKKLLLSDSGFYLCAWGYGIGTEAFFGQGTRLTVV.

This rearrangement joins TRBV20-1 to TRBJ2-7; tentative D call: TRBD2 (5 bases). CDR3 size: 13 residues. Deletions cut 1 base from V and 2 bases from J, with 9 bases between. Germline-derived CDR1 and CDR2 are DFQATT and SNEGSKA (reference sequence). As DNA, the CDR3 is TGCAGTGCTAGAGGGGAGCATGCCTACGAGCAGTACTTC. This gives the protein CSARGEHAYEQYF.

The chain employs TRBV20-1 and TRBJ2-1; 11 positions agree with TRBD2. This CDR3 is 16 amino acids long. Germline V lookup: CDR1 DFQATT, CDR2 SNEGSKA (reference sequence). The ends lost 5 bases at V and 2 bases at J; junction bases unmatched: 8. CDR3 sequence reads: CSAPPTSGVPYNEQFF. The DNA for the CDR3 is TGCAGTGCTCCCCCGACTAGCGGGGTCCCCTACAATGAGCAGTTCTTC.

This clonotype was seen a handful of times. The chain joins TRBV7-9 to TRBJ2-5; TRBD1 matches 8 bases. CDR3 length: 15 residues. CDR1 SEHNR and CDR2 FQNEAQ come from the germline V gene (reference sequence). V lost 8 bases, J lost 2 bases, and 10 bases stayed unmatched. The CDR3 protein is CASSVPTGEQETQYF. The CDR3 DNA sequence: TGTGCCAGCTCAGTCCCGACAGGGGAACAAGAGACCCAGTACTTC.

The chain has TRBV29-1 and TRBJ2-5, with a weak D call TRBD1 (6 bases). In germline, CDR1 is SQVTM, CDR2 ANQGSEA. The CDR3 runs 12 residues. V dropped 4 bases and J dropped 4 bases, with 10 bases sitting between them. CDR3 in amino acids: CSVARGRETQYF. The DNA for the CDR3 is TGCAGCGTTGCCAGGGGACGAGAGACCCAGTACTTC.

This clonotype was found many times. The rearrangement links TRBV29-1 to TRBJ2-1; 7 bases are shared with TRBD1. The junction had 8 bases not matched to a gene; V was cut back by 6 bases and J by 9 bases. Germline CDR1 reads SQVTM; CDR2 reads ANQGSEA. This CDR3 comprises 12 residues. CDR3 loop: CSVGQARGEQFF. Written as DNA, the CDR3 is TGCAGCGTCGGACAGGCGAGGGGTGAGCAGTTCTTC.

The chain employs TRBV5-5 and TRBJ2-6; D is ambiguous. CDR1 and CDR2 (germline): SGHKS, YYEKEE (reference sequence). V dropped 0 bases and J dropped 4 bases, with 8 bases sitting between them. The length of the CDR3 is 15 residues. CDR3 in DNA: TGTGCCAGCAGCTTGGCTGGGGTAGGGGCCAACGTCCTGACTTTC. It codes for CASSLAGVGANVLTF.

This clonotype has a handful of counts. The V and J genes are TRBV12-3 or TRBV12-4 and TRBJ1-5, with D unresolved. V gave up 1 base and J gave up 6 bases, with 7 bases separating them. The CDR3 has 13 residues. The CDR3 DNA reads TGTGCCAGCAGTTTAGTGTGGTTTCAGCCCCAGCATTTT. Protein product: CASSLVWFQPQHF.

This clonotype appeared a few times. This rearrangement joins TRBV5-5 to TRBJ2-6; D ambiguous. Germline CDR1 is SGHKS and CDR2 is YYEKEE (reference sequence). The CDR3 is 15 residues long. Trimming stripped 2 bases from V and 2 bases from J, with 8 bases between. CDR3: CASSFISAGANVLTF. CDR3 nucleotide sequence: TGTGCCAGCAGCTTTATCTCGGCTGGGGCCAACGTCCTGACTTTC.

J is TRBJ2-7 and V is TRBV28; 8 nucleotides agree with TRBD1. Germline V CDR1 and CDR2: MDHEN, SYDVKM. The CDR3 is made up of 13 amino acids. Unmatched junction bases numbered 7, after V lost 6 bases and J lost 6 bases. The CDR3 here is CASSTTGGSEQYV. The CDR3 region has the DNA TGTGCCAGCAGCACTACAGGGGGAAGCGAGCAGTACGTC.

This chain connects TRBV5-1 to TRBJ2-5; 10 nucleotides line up with TRBD1. Germline assignment: CDR1 SGHRS and CDR2 YFSETQ. Trimming cost V 5 bases and J 3 bases; bases outside gene matches: 1. The CDR3 loop spans 13 amino acids. DNA for the CDR3: TGCGCCAGCAGGGGACAGGGGAAAGAGACCCAGTACTTC. It specifies CASRGQGKETQYF.

The chain joins TRBV7-9 to TRBJ1-1, with unresolved D. Trimming took 3 bases from V and 7 from J, leaving 15 bases between them. Germline V gene sequence: CDR1 SEHNR, CDR2 FQNEAQ (reference sequence). CDR3 length equals 14 residues. This chain's CDR3 is CASSFDTSLDEAFF. The DNA for the CDR3 is TGTGCCAGCAGCTTTGATACGAGCCTGGATGAAGCTTTCTTT.

The chain has TRBV11-3 and TRBJ2-5; 7 nucleotides agree with TRBD1. CDR3 size: 13 residues. V lost 6 bases and J lost 10; bases outside the gene matches: 11. From germline, CDR1 is SGHNT and CDR2 YENEEA. CDR3 sequence reads: CASRGTAEGSQYF. The DNA for the CDR3 is TGTGCCAGCAGAGGGACAGCCGAAGGGAGCCAGTACTTC.

This clonotype was counted ten times or more. The chain carries TRBV6-5 and TRBJ2-7; D ambiguous. This CDR3 is 13 amino acids long. Deletions cut 2 bases from V and 3 bases from J, with 8 bases between. Looked up from germline, CDR1 is MNHEY and CDR2 is SVGAGI. The CDR3 DNA reads TGTGCCAGCAGTTACATCCAGTTCTACGAGCAGTACTTC. Protein product: CASSYIQFYEQYF.